This T cell receptor (beta chain) was profiled in a study of T cell responses to AZD1222 COVID-19 vaccine. V shed 5 bases and J 2 bases; nucleotides not matched to a gene: 8. This CDR3 region has 15 residues. Germline CDR1 KGHSH, CDR2 LQKENI. Profiling relied on immunoSEQ multiplex PCR, and the TCRdb table lists in-frame clones only, not all of them. Seen here are 130,000 to 150,000 clones, 90% to 95% observed once, and the top ten hold approximately 2%. Study-wide results and limits: Nearly half of unique spike-specific TCRs reportedly avoided B.1.351 and B.1.1.7 mutated regions. Vaccine-related CD4 TCRs covered spike, predominating at 160-218 and 743-854. White British ancestry dominated among donors, who included more females, and clonal diversity was possibly underestimated. Baseline serostatus was positive in only six AZD1222 recipients.

Points on this clone: Its antigen remains unidentified.

The V gene is TRBV18, the J gene TRBJ2-7, with 8 nucleotides matching TRBD1. The source of this sequence is an adult in good health. The material sequenced was peripheral blood, taken on day 0 of AZD1222 vaccination. CDR3 sequence reads: CASSVQGTGPYEQYF. The CDR3 coding sequence is TGTGCCAGCTCAGTACAGGGGACAGGCCCCTACGAGCAGTACTTC.